The entry below describes one T cell receptor beta chain. This entry comes from a study of cytomegalovirus exposure and HLA in healthy donors. V gave up 1 base and J gave up 4 bases, with 14 bases separating them. The CDR3 contains 16 residues. Germline CDR1 LNHNV, CDR2 YYDKDF (reference sequence). PCR was performed using 60 Vbeta and 13 Jbeta primers. Generated by immunoSEQ multiplex PCR, the TCRdb table keeps only in-frame clones and is missing some. The repertoire has some 240,000 clones, 70% to 80% of them found once; the top ten carry approximately 3.8%. The receptor comes from a male donor in good health and CMV-seronegative. The sequenced sample consisted of PBMCs. This chain connects TRBV15 to TRBJ2-1; D not resolved. The CDR3, as DNA: TGTGCCACCAGCAGAGCAGGCGCCCGATATTACAATGAGCAGTTCTTC. Amino acids: CATSRAGARYYNEQFF. Looking up the rest from reference TRBV15 and TRBJ2-1 gives the full variable domain: DAMVIQNPRYQVTQFGKPVTLSCSQTLNHNVMYWYQQKSSQAPKLLFHYYDKDFNNEADTPDNFQSRRPNTSFCFLDIRSPGLGDTAMYLCATSRAGARYYNEQFFGPGTRLTVL.